Presented here are 26 T cell receptor beta chains from one specimen sequenced in a study of control samples from healthy donors and cancer patients. Clones were sequenced by immunoSEQ multiplex PCR, and TCRdb holds only the in-frame ones, with some missing. The sample records 90,000 to 100,000 clones, roughly 86% being singletons. Sequencing input: blood. The receptors stem from a man aged 55-75 years in good health.

The chain joins TRBV7-9 to TRBJ2-1; TRBD2 matches at 10 bases. The CDR3 sequence is 19 residues long. CDR1 and CDR2 (germline): SEHNR, FQNEAQ (reference sequence). V trimming: 1 base; J trimming: 4 bases; junction bases outside the gene matches: 13. The DNA for the CDR3 is TGTGCCAGCAGCTTAGGGGGATGGACTAGCGGCGATGGGTACAATGAGCAGTTCTTC. Amino acids: CASSLGGWTSGDGYNEQFF.

V gene TRBV6-5 combines with J gene TRBJ1-6; D not certain. The CDR3 sequence is 14 residues long. V lost 8 bases to trimming and J lost 0 bases, with 8 bases between them. Germline V gene data show CDR1 as MNHEY and CDR2 as SVGAGI. The CDR3 coding sequence is TGTGCCAGCTCAGCTAGCTCCTATAATTCACCCCTCCACTTT. It encodes CASSASSYNSPLHF.

The V call is TRBV5-1, the J call TRBJ2-5; a possible D gene is TRBD2 (5 bases). Germline V gene sequence: CDR1 SGHRS, CDR2 YFSETQ. The CDR3 consists of 12 residues. Trimming took off 7 bases at V and 5 bases at J, with 12 bases between the two ends. CDR3 sequence (DNA): TGCGCCAGCGGGGAGAGGGAGGAGACCCAGTACTTC. Translating gives CASGEREETQYF.

V gene TRBV18 combines with J gene TRBJ1-1; a weak D match, TRBD1 (6 bases). The V end lost 6 bases, the J end lost 3 bases, and 17 bases lay between the germline ends. The CDR3 runs to 15 residues. Germline V gene data show CDR1 as KGHSH and CDR2 as LQKENI. DNA for the CDR3: TGTGCCAGCTCGACCCTAGGGGGTACGCACACTGAAGCTTTCTTT. Its translation: CASSTLGGTHTEAFF.

V and J are TRBV5-1 and TRBJ2-1, with 13 bases aligning to TRBD2. This CDR3 is built from 15 residues. Losses at the gene ends were 4 bases for V and 6 bases for J; bases not matched to a gene: 4. Germline V gene sequence: CDR1 SGHRS, CDR2 YFSETQ. CDR3 sequence (DNA): TGCGCCAGCAGCCCCGGACTAGCGGGAGTCAATGAGCAGTTCTTC. Protein sequence: CASSPGLAGVNEQFF.

The chain links TRBV14 to TRBJ2-2; TRBD1 agrees at 7 bases. Germline loops: CDR1 SGHDN, CDR2 FVKESK. The CDR3 consists of 16 residues. The V segment lost 4 bases and the J segment 3 bases; nucleotides outside the gene matches: 8. The CDR3: CASSRTGTEYTGELFF. Here the CDR3 DNA reads TGTGCCAGCAGCCGCACCGGGACAGAATACACCGGGGAGCTGTTTTTT. Complete variable domain (other parts from reference TRBV14 and TRBJ2-2): EAGVTQFPSHSVIEKGQTVTLRCDPISGHDNLYWYRRVMGKEIKFLLHFVKESKQDESGMPNNRFLAERTGGTYSTLKVQPAELEDSGVYFCASSRTGTEYTGELFFGEGSRLTVL.

The rearrangement joins TRBV19 to TRBJ1-1; D not certain. Germline CDR1 and CDR2: LNHDA and SQIVND (reference sequence). This CDR3 spans 14 amino acids. V lost 8 bases to trimming and J lost 2 bases, with 15 bases between them. CDR3 DNA: TGTGCCAGTTCCTCGTTCGGTCCAAACACTGAAGCTTTCTTT. Translated, it gives CASSSFGPNTEAFF.

The chain is built from TRBV28 and TRBJ1-2; tentatively, D is TRBD1 (6 bases). V lost 7 bases and J 5 bases, leaving 11 bases between the germline ends. The length of the CDR3 is 12 residues. The germline CDR1 and CDR2 sequences are MDHEN and SYDVKM. CDR3 in DNA: TGTGCCAGCACGGAGGGGGGATATGGCTACACCTTC. Its protein is CASTEGGYGYTF.

The chain links TRBV6-5 to TRBJ2-7; 7 nucleotides agree with TRBD1. After removal of 7 bases from V and 1 base from J, the junction contained 4 bases not matched to a gene. The CDR3 is 13 amino acids. Germline CDR1 reads MNHEY; CDR2 reads SVGAGI. CDR3 protein: CASNRGGSYEQYF. The CDR3 bases are TGTGCCAGCAACAGGGGTGGTTCCTACGAGCAGTACTTC.

The chain employs TRBV11-2 and TRBJ2-2, with D hard to call. The germline V gene encodes CDR1 SGHAT and CDR2 FQNNGV. The CDR3 has 13 residues. The V end lost 5 bases, the J end lost 0 bases, and 4 bases lay between the germline ends. The DNA of the CDR3 is TGTGCCAGCAGCCCTCCGAACACCGGGGAGCTGTTTTTT. It is translated as CASSPPNTGELFF.

In its sample, this clone was seen a few times. The chain employs TRBV7-6 and TRBJ1-3, with D possibly TRBD1 on 6 matching bases. V lost 9 bases and J lost 9, with 9 bases in between. This CDR3 has 10 amino acids. Germline values: CDR1 SGHVS, CDR2 FNYEAQ. The CDR3 spells CARQGATIYF. As DNA, the CDR3 is TGTGCCAGACAGGGAGCCACCATATATTTT.

This clone occurred once. The rearrangement links TRBV28 to TRBJ1-1, with D unclear. CDR1 is MDHEN and CDR2 is SYDVKM in the germline V gene. Trimming took 10 bases from V and 5 from J, leaving 14 bases between them. There are 12 residues in the CDR3. The CDR3 is CATTLRETEAFF. The DNA for the CDR3 is TGTGCCACCACACTTCGGGAGACTGAAGCTTTCTTT.

This chain links TRBV7-8 with TRBJ2-7, with D unresolved. V lost 0 bases and J 4 bases, leaving 16 bases between the germline ends. The V gene's germline CDR1 is SGHVS and CDR2 FQNEAQ. This CDR3 is built from 16 residues. The CDR3 region is CASSLAFTAARYEQYF. For the CDR3, the DNA is TGTGCCAGCAGCTTAGCGTTTACGGCAGCTCGGTACGAGCAGTACTTC. The full variable domain, with the rest looked up from reference TRBV7-8 and TRBJ2-7, is GAGVSQSPRYKVAKRGQDVALRCDPISGHVSLFWYQQALGQGPEFLTYFQNEAQLDKSGLPSDRFFAERPEGSVSTLKIQRTQQEDSAVYLCASSLAFTAARYEQYFGPGTRLTVT.

The chain is built from TRBV19 and TRBJ1-4; D remains unclear. Trimming pared 3 bases from V and 0 bases from J, leaving 8 bases between. Germline V lookup: CDR1 LNHDA, CDR2 SQIVND (reference sequence). The CDR3 spans 15 residues. Here the CDR3 reads CASSMRVATNEKLFF. Written as DNA, the CDR3 is TGTGCCAGTAGTATGCGGGTTGCAACTAATGAAAAACTGTTTTTT.

V is TRBV4-1 and J is TRBJ1-1, with D perhaps matching TRBD1 (5 bases). Germline V gene sequence: CDR1 MGHRA, CDR2 YSYEKL. The V gene lost 0 bases and the J gene lost 5 bases, with 13 bases spanning the gap. The CDR3 has 15 residues. The CDR3 protein is CASSQDRGISTEAFF. CDR3 nucleotide sequence: TGCGCCAGCAGCCAAGATCGGGGGATTTCAACTGAAGCTTTCTTT.

V and J are TRBV15 and TRBJ2-5; maybe TRBD2 (5 bases). Germline V CDR1 and CDR2: LNHNV, YYDKDF (reference sequence). Deletions cut 5 bases from V and 4 bases from J, with 14 bases between. CDR3 length: 14 amino acids. CDR3 loop: CATSQTTTGETQYF. CDR3 sequence (DNA): TGTGCCACCAGCCAGACTACAACGGGAGAGACCCAGTACTTC.

The chain links TRBV7-2 to TRBJ1-1; no reliable D call. Between the trimmed V and J ends, which lost 1 base and 5 bases, there was a span of 5 bases. CDR3 size: 12 residues. Germline CDR1 reads SGHTA; CDR2 reads FQGNSA. Here the CDR3 reads CASSLVWTEAFF. The CDR3 nucleotides are TGTGCCAGCAGCTTAGTCTGGACTGAAGCTTTCTTT.

This clone was found once. This sequence joins TRBV30 and TRBJ2-1; D may be TRBD2 (6 bases). The CDR3 extends over 15 amino acids. V dropped 1 base and J dropped 4 bases, with 14 bases sitting between them. Germline V gene data show CDR1 as GTSNPN and CDR2 as SVGIG (reference sequence). CDR3 in amino acids: CAWSEGLPGYNEQFF. The DNA of the CDR3 is TGTGCCTGGAGTGAGGGACTCCCCGGATACAATGAGCAGTTCTTC. Full variable domain (missing parts from reference TRBV30 and TRBJ2-1): SQTIHQWPATLVQPVGSPLSLECTVEGTSNPNLYWYRQAAGRGLQLLFYSVGIGQISSEVPQNLSASRPQDRQFILSSKKLLLSDSGFYLCAWSEGLPGYNEQFFGPGTRLTVL.

The V gene is TRBV5-1, the J gene TRBJ1-4; 9 nucleotides match TRBD1. The CDR3 totals 17 residues. Germline lookup yields CDR1 SGHRS and CDR2 YFSETQ. Germline trimming cut 1 base from V and 0 bases from J; bases unmatched to any gene: 4. The CDR3 sequence: CASSLTGGYATNEKLFF. CDR3 DNA: TGCGCCAGCAGCTTGACAGGGGGCTATGCAACTAATGAAAAACTGTTTTTT.

The rearrangement joins TRBV25-1 to TRBJ1-1, with D possibly matching TRBD1 (6 bases). The CDR3 contains 14 residues. V gave up 4 bases and J gave up 1 base, with 10 bases separating them. Germline CDR1 and CDR2: MGHDK and SYGVNS. CDR3 sequence reads: CASSATQGNTEAFF. DNA for the CDR3: TGTGCCAGCAGTGCTACACAGGGGAACACTGAAGCTTTCTTT.

The DNA for the CDR3 is TGTGCCAGCACGCCGTTGAGTTTCGAACCTCGTAAAGAGACCCAGTACTTC. Translation gives CASTPLSFEPRKETQYF. The chain recombines TRBV2 with TRBJ2-5; D is unresolved. Germline CDR1 reads SNHLY; CDR2 reads FYNNEI. This CDR3 contains 17 residues. Trimming cost V 7 bases and J 3 bases, with 24 bases left between them.

The chain couples TRBV12-5 to TRBJ2-7, with 7 bases that match TRBD1. Germline lookup yields CDR1 LGHNT and CDR2 FRNRAP. V shed 9 bases, J shed 4 bases, and the junction held 9 bases outside the gene matches. This CDR3 is built from 13 residues. The CDR3, as DNA: TGTGCTAGCGAATACGGGACAGAGTACGAGCAGTACTTC. This translates into CASEYGTEYEQYF.

The chain uses TRBV28 and TRBJ2-7; D may be TRBD2 (5 bases). V lost 6 bases to trimming and J lost 5 bases, with 11 bases between them. Germline V gene sequence: CDR1 MDHEN, CDR2 SYDVKM. The CDR3 totals 12 residues. The CDR3 loop is CASRRVHDEQYF. The CDR3, as DNA: TGTGCCAGCAGGAGGGTTCACGACGAGCAGTACTTC.

This chain connects TRBV5-1 to TRBJ1-4; D unclear. CDR1 SGHRS and CDR2 YFSETQ come from the germline V gene. Trimming took off 3 bases at V and 3 bases at J, with 6 bases between the two ends. This CDR3 is 13 amino acids long. The CDR3: CASSSHSNEKLFF. The DNA for the CDR3 is TGCGCCAGCAGCTCGCATTCTAATGAAAAACTGTTTTTT.

This chain links TRBV7-9 with TRBJ2-1; perhaps TRBD1 as D (6 bases). The germline V gene encodes CDR1 SEHNR and CDR2 FQNEAQ (reference sequence). The CDR3 sequence is 18 residues long. Trimming took 2 bases from V and 4 from J, leaving 21 bases between them. CDR3 region: CASSLRHRALKTYNEQFF. CDR3 coding DNA: TGTGCCAGCAGCTTAAGGCACAGGGCCTTAAAAACGTACAATGAGCAGTTCTTC.

The gene calls are TRBV6-5 and TRBJ2-3; 10 nucleotides match TRBD2. There are 15 residues in the CDR3. V shed 5 bases, J shed 0 bases, and the junction held 2 bases outside the gene matches. Looked up from germline, CDR1 is MNHEY and CDR2 is SVGAGI. The CDR3 loop reads CASSMTSGSTDTQYF. Here the CDR3 DNA reads TGTGCCAGCAGTATGACTAGCGGGAGCACAGATACGCAGTATTTT.